Each of the 24 T cell receptor beta chains below was sequenced from the same sample in a study of CD8+ T cells in alopecia areata. Sequencing used cDNA as its template, made by extracting RNA and reverse transcribing it. Using immunoSEQ multiplex PCR, the repertoire was profiled, and TCRdb retains in-frame clones only, with some absent. Among under 85,000 clones listed, 40% to 50% were seen once. Sequences were derived from CD8+ T cells sorted from blood, sampled at week 0. These receptors were taken from a human donor with alopecia areata.

The rearrangement uses TRBV6-5 and TRBJ2-1, with D uncertain. Germline assignment: CDR1 MNHEY and CDR2 SVGAGI. Between the trimmed V and J ends, which lost 2 bases and 13 bases, there was a span of 9 bases. The CDR3 is made up of 11 amino acids. For the CDR3, the DNA is TGTGCCAGCAGTTACGGTGACTTTCAGTTCTTC. It encodes CASSYGDFQFF.

The chain joins TRBV9 to TRBJ2-3, with 7 nucleotides matching TRBD1. With V trimmed by 0 bases and J by 2 bases, 6 bases remained unmatched. The germline V gene has CDR1 SGDLS and CDR2 YYNGEE. This CDR3 contains 16 residues. This CDR3 reads CASSVDSTGPTDTQYF. The CDR3 DNA is TGTGCCAGCAGCGTAGACTCGACAGGGCCCACAGATACGCAGTATTTT.

This clone occurred once. The J gene is TRBJ2-1, the V gene TRBV29-1, with D perhaps TRBD2 (5 bases). The CDR3 covers 14 residues. Germline V gene sequence: CDR1 SQVTM, CDR2 ANQGSEA. Trimming removed 0 bases from V and 7 bases from J, with 13 bases in between. Here the CDR3 reads CSVEEPPSGNEQFF. The CDR3 nucleotides read TGCAGCGTTGAAGAACCCCCCAGCGGTAATGAGCAGTTCTTC.

CDR3: CSVGGESYEQYF. CDR3 sequence (DNA): TGCAGCGTTGGTGGGGAATCCTACGAGCAGTACTTC. J is TRBJ2-7 and V is TRBV29-1; D is ambiguous. The V end was cut by 4 bases, the J end by 1 base, with 8 bases between. The CDR3 covers 12 residues. The germline V gene encodes CDR1 SQVTM and CDR2 ANQGSEA.

The chain is built from TRBV29-1 and TRBJ2-7; TRBD1 aligns across 11 bases. The CDR3 extends over 15 amino acids. With 4 bases clipped from V and 5 bases from J, the junction kept 10 bases outside the gene matches. Germline values: CDR1 SQVTM, CDR2 ANQGSEA. The CDR3 is CSVVGRGQGANEQYF. CDR3 coding DNA: TGCAGCGTTGTTGGACGAGGACAGGGGGCTAACGAGCAGTACTTC.

A few counts support this clone. This chain joins TRBV5-1 and TRBJ2-7; D ambiguous. The CDR3 contains 12 residues. The germline V and J ends were trimmed by 0 bases and 7 bases, with 8 bases remaining between them. Germline CDR1 and CDR2: SGHRS and YFSETQ. This CDR3 is CASSLDGSEQYF. CDR3 in DNA: TGCGCCAGCAGCTTGGATGGGTCGGAGCAGTACTTC.

The chain couples TRBV6-1 to TRBJ1-1; the D is unclear. Germline CDR1 MNHNS, CDR2 SASEGT. V lost 2 bases and J lost 0, with 7 bases in between. This CDR3 region has 14 residues. In DNA form, the CDR3 reads TGTGCCAGCAGTGAACGGAGTTTGAACACTGAAGCTTTCTTT. It yields the protein CASSERSLNTEAFF.

The V call is TRBV14, the J call TRBJ1-1; D is uncertain. Per germline, CDR1 SGHDN and CDR2 FVKESK. Between the trimmed V and J ends, which lost 7 bases and 5 bases, there was a span of 20 bases. CDR3 size: 15 residues. CDR3 region: CASTPSRGYGTEAFF. The CDR3 coding sequence is TGTGCCAGCACCCCATCGAGAGGGTACGGGACTGAAGCTTTCTTT.

This clone was recorded a few times. V gene TRBV29-1 combines with J gene TRBJ2-7, with TRBD1 matching over 9 bases. The CDR3 spans 15 residues. Germline loops: CDR1 SQVTM, CDR2 ANQGSEA. V trimming: 1 base; J trimming: 7 bases; junction bases outside the gene matches: 11. The chain's CDR3 is CSVEGIGTGPGEQYF. The CDR3, as DNA: TGCAGCGTTGAAGGAATAGGGACAGGGCCAGGGGAGCAGTACTTC.

The rearrangement joins TRBV7-6 to TRBJ2-1; the D call may be TRBD1 or TRBD2 (5 bases each). From germline, CDR1 is SGHVS and CDR2 FNYEAQ. The CDR3 loop spans 13 amino acids. Trimming cost V 5 bases and J 8 bases, with 13 bases left between them. CDR3 in amino acids: CASSPGTRDEQFF. The CDR3 DNA reads TGTGCCAGCAGCCCCGGGACCAGGGATGAGCAGTTCTTC.

This rearrangement joins TRBV19 to TRBJ2-4; 9 nucleotides align to TRBD1. The V segment lost 3 bases and the J segment 7 bases; nucleotides outside the gene matches: 7. The CDR3 has 15 residues. Germline loops: CDR1 LNHDA, CDR2 SQIVND (reference sequence). CDR3 nucleotides: TGTGCCAGTAGTATGCGGACAGGGGAGAGGAACATTCAGTACTTC. Translation gives CASSMRTGERNIQYF.

The chain has TRBV5-1 and TRBJ2-3; TRBD2 matches 7 bases. The CDR3 consists of 15 residues. V lost 5 bases to trimming and J lost 6 bases; unmatched junction nucleotides: 12. In germline, CDR1 is SGHRS, CDR2 YFSETQ. This CDR3 reads CASSSASGWGDTQYF. The CDR3 nucleotides are TGCGCCAGCAGTTCTGCTAGCGGATGGGGGGATACGCAGTATTTT.

The chain employs TRBV29-1 and TRBJ2-1, with D unresolved. CDR3 size: 10 residues. CDR1 is SQVTM and CDR2 is ANQGSEA in the germline V gene. With 4 bases removed from V and 10 bases from J, the gap between germline ends came to 8 bases. The CDR3 spells CSVARSEQFF. The DNA for the CDR3 is TGCAGCGTTGCTCGTTCAGAGCAGTTCTTC.

The chain employs TRBV29-1 and TRBJ2-7; D is possibly TRBD1 (5 bases). CDR3 size: 14 residues. Germline V gives CDR1 SQVTM, CDR2 ANQGSEA. V was clipped by 5 bases and J by 0 bases, with 14 bases between them. CDR3 sequence (DNA): TGCAGCGTTCTAGTTCCGGACAACTCCTACGAGCAGTACTTC. Translated: CSVLVPDNSYEQYF.

This chain uses TRBV11-3 with TRBJ2-2; possible D gene TRBD2, 5 bases. The germline gives CDR1 SGHNT, CDR2 YENEEA. Trimming removed 1 base at V and 3 bases at J, with 12 bases between. The CDR3 runs to 16 residues. In nucleotides, the CDR3 is TGTGCCAGCAGCTTAGCGAGGGATACACACACCGGGGAGCTGTTTTTT. Translated, it gives CASSLARDTHTGELFF.

This chain links TRBV5-5 with TRBJ2-5; D gene uncertain. V lost 0 bases and J 4 bases, leaving 10 bases between the germline ends. The CDR3 length is 14 residues. Germline lookup yields CDR1 SGHKS and CDR2 YYEKEE (reference sequence). The CDR3 DNA reads as TGTGCCAGCAGCTTGGACGGGCGCGGAGAGACCCAGTACTTC. Protein sequence: CASSLDGRGETQYF.

The chain links TRBV27 to TRBJ1-2; the D gene is possibly TRBD1 (5 bases). The CDR3 has 14 residues. Looked up from germline, CDR1 is MNHEY and CDR2 is SMNVEV (reference sequence). Trimming took off 6 bases at V and 3 bases at J, with 14 bases between the two ends. CDR3 DNA sequence: TGTGCCAGCAGCCCCGGGAGGGGCTACTATGGCTACACCTTC. Translated: CASSPGRGYYGYTF.

This chain links TRBV6-5 with TRBJ1-2; no reliable D call. This CDR3 has 13 residues. With 2 bases removed from V and 4 bases from J, the gap between germline ends came to 8 bases. The germline V gene encodes CDR1 MNHEY and CDR2 SVGAGI. CDR3 residues: CASSYGTVYGYTF. The DNA of the CDR3 is TGTGCCAGCAGTTACGGAACGGTCTATGGCTACACCTTC.

CDR3 loop: CASTPGRTGGFHEQYF. DNA for the CDR3: TGTGCCAGCACCCCCGGCAGGACAGGGGGCTTCCACGAGCAGTACTTC. The chain is built from TRBV13 and TRBJ2-7; 11 bases agree with TRBD1. Per the germline V gene, CDR1 is PRHDT and CDR2 is FYEKMQ (reference sequence). This CDR3 is 16 amino acids long. V shed 7 bases, J shed 5 bases, and the junction held 13 bases outside the gene matches.

This clone was detected only once. The chain couples TRBV7-9 to TRBJ2-7; D is unresolved. Germline V CDR1 and CDR2: SEHNR, FQNEAQ (reference sequence). Trimming stripped 3 bases from V and 3 bases from J, with 9 bases between. This CDR3 has 13 amino acids. CDR3 in amino acids: CASSFSGNYEQYF. CDR3 DNA sequence: TGTGCCAGCAGCTTCTCTGGGAACTACGAGCAGTACTTC.

This clone has at least ten counts. The J gene is TRBJ2-5, the V gene TRBV28; the match to TRBD2 covers 9 bases. Losses at the gene ends were 0 bases for V and 1 base for J; bases not matched to a gene: 6. Looked up from germline, CDR1 is MDHEN and CDR2 is SYDVKM. The CDR3 loop spans 17 amino acids. The CDR3 region is CASSLWTSGASQETQYF. In DNA form, the CDR3 reads TGTGCCAGCAGTTTATGGACTAGCGGAGCTTCCCAAGAGACCCAGTACTTC.

This chain links TRBV29-1 with TRBJ2-1; TRBD1 agrees at 9 bases. The V and J ends lost 7 bases and 8 bases, in that order; junction bases with no gene match: 12. There are 14 residues in the CDR3. Germline V gives CDR1 SQVTM, CDR2 ANQGSEA. The CDR3, as DNA: TGCAGCGCAACCGGGACAGGGAACTTCGATGAGCAGTTCTTC. Translating it yields CSATGTGNFDEQFF.

This clone has more than one count but fewer than ten. This chain joins TRBV29-1 and TRBJ1-2; TRBD1 agrees at 8 bases. The CDR3 is 13 residues long. V trimming: 5 bases; J trimming: 5 bases; junction bases outside the gene matches: 7. Germline CDR1 reads SQVTM; CDR2 reads ANQGSEA. The CDR3 sequence: CSVYTGGRYGYTF. CDR3 coding DNA: TGCAGCGTTTACACAGGGGGTCGGTATGGCTACACCTTC.

The genes are TRBV23-1 and TRBJ2-3, with D perhaps TRBD2 (5 bases). TRBV23-1 is flagged as an ORF with uncertain function. With 4 bases removed from V and 7 bases from J, the gap between germline ends came to 18 bases. The CDR3 spans 15 residues. CDR3 protein: CASSPPKRHKHTQYF. CDR3 coding DNA: TGCGCCAGCAGTCCCCCCAAGCGGCATAAGCATACGCAGTATTTT.